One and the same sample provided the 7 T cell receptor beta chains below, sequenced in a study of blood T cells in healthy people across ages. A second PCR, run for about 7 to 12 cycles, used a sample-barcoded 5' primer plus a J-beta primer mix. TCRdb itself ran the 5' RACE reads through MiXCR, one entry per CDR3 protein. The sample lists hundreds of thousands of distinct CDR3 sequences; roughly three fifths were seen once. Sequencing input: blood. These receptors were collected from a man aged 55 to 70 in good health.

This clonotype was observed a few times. The CDR3 nucleotides read TGTGCCAGCAGTTCTGAGGGGGGGTATGGCTACACCTTC. It specifies CASSSEGGYGYTF. The V and J genes are TRBV13 and TRBJ1-2; D is perhaps TRBD1 (6 bases). Germline-derived CDR1 and CDR2 are PRHDT and FYEKMQ (reference sequence). The CDR3 runs 13 residues. V was pared by 6 bases and J by 5 bases, with 13 bases between.

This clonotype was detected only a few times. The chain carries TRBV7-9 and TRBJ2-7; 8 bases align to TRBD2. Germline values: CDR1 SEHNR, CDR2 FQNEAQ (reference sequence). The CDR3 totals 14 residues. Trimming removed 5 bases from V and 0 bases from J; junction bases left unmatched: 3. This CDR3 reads CASSREGSSYEQYF. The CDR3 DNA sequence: TGTGCCAGCAGCCGGGAGGGGAGCTCCTACGAGCAGTACTTC.

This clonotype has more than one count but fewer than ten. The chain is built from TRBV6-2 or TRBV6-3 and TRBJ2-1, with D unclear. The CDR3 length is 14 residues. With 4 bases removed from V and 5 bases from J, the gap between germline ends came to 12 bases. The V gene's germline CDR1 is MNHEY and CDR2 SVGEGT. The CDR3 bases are TGTGCCAGCAGTTTCCCTCGCGCGAACAATGAGCAGTTCTTC. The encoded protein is CASSFPRANNEQFF.

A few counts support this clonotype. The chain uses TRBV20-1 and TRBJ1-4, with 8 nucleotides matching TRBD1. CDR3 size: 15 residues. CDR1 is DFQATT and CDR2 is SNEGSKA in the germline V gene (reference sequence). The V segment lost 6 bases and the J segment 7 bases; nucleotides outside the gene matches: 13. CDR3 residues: CSAKGAGGYGEKLFF. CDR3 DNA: TGCAGTGCCAAAGGGGCAGGGGGCTACGGTGAAAAACTGTTTTTT.

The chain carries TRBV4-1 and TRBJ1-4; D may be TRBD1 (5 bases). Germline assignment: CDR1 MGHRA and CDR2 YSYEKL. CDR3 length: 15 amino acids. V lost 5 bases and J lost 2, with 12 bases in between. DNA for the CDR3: TGCGCCAGCAGCACTCCCGGGACTACTAATGAAAAACTGTTTTTT. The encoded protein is CASSTPGTTNEKLFF.

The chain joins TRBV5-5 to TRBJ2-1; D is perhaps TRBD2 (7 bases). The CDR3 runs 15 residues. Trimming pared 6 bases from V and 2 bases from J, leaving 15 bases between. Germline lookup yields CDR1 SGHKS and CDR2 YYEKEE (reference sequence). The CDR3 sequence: CASTEGGGTYNEQFF. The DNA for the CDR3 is TGTGCCAGCACCGAAGGGGGGGGAACCTACAATGAGCAGTTCTTC.

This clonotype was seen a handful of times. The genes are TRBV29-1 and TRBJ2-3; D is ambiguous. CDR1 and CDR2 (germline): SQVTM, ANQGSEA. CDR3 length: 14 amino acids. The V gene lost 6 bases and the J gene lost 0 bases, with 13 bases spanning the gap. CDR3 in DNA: TGCAGCGTCTGCCAGATTCATAGCACAGATACGCAGTATTTT. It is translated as CSVCQIHSTDTQYF.